Following are 11 T cell receptor beta chains from one sample sequenced in a study of cytomegalovirus exposure and HLA in healthy donors. PCR used 60 Vbeta primers and 13 Jbeta primers. The protocol was immunoSEQ multiplex PCR, while the TCRdb copy is restricted to in-frame clones and leaves out a portion. The sample yields some 190,000 clones, roughly 75% seen once. Material: PBMCs. The origin of the receptors is a man aged 25 to 40 in good health and CMV-seropositive.

This chain links TRBV6-5 with TRBJ1-6, with D perhaps matching TRBD1 (5 bases). Germline V CDR1 and CDR2: MNHEY, SVGAGI. V lost 2 bases and J lost 7, with 15 bases in between. The CDR3 runs 16 residues. CDR3 region: CASSYDGRVDNSPLHF. DNA for the CDR3: TGTGCCAGCAGTTACGACGGCAGGGTTGACAATTCACCCCTCCACTTT.

The V and J genes are TRBV11-2 and TRBJ2-3; D call uncertain. The CDR3 sequence is 13 residues long. V lost 1 base, J lost 10 bases, and 12 bases lay in between. Germline V CDR1 and CDR2: SGHAT, FQNNGV. CDR3 nucleotide sequence: TGTGCCAGCAGCTTAGGGGCCCATCCGTCGCAGTATTTT. This translates into CASSLGAHPSQYF.

The genes are TRBV15 and TRBJ1-5; no firm D call. Germline loops: CDR1 LNHNV, CDR2 YYDKDF (reference sequence). V was pared by 4 bases and J by 2 bases, with 12 bases between. The CDR3 runs to 15 residues. The CDR3 sequence: CATSTKDAGNQPQHF. CDR3 nucleotides: TGTGCCACCAGCACCAAGGATGCGGGCAATCAGCCCCAGCATTTT.

The rearrangement joins TRBV9 to TRBJ2-5; 8 bases are a match to TRBD2. Trimming removed 4 bases from V and 5 bases from J; junction bases left unmatched: 10. Germline lookup yields CDR1 SGDLS and CDR2 YYNGEE. There are 15 residues in the CDR3. The CDR3 here is CASSPPPGGRETQYF. For the CDR3, the DNA is TGTGCCAGCAGCCCCCCTCCGGGAGGGAGGGAGACCCAGTACTTC.

The chain uses TRBV2 and TRBJ2-7; weak D call: TRBD2 (6 bases). The germline V gene encodes CDR1 SNHLY and CDR2 FYNNEI. The CDR3 is made up of 15 amino acids. Trimming stripped 3 bases from V and 2 bases from J, with 14 bases between. Written as DNA, the CDR3 is TGTGCCAGCAGTGAGGGGGACTCTTTTACCTACGAGCAGTACTTC. Amino acid sequence: CASSEGDSFTYEQYF.

The rearrangement joins TRBV14 to TRBJ2-3, with 9 bases that match TRBD1. Unmatched junction bases numbered 4, after V lost 1 base and J lost 2 bases. Germline-derived CDR1 and CDR2 are SGHDN and FVKESK. The CDR3 has 16 amino acids. CDR3 sequence reads: CASSQGWTGVTDTQYF. Here the CDR3 DNA reads TGTGCCAGCAGCCAAGGCTGGACAGGGGTCACAGATACGCAGTATTTT.

This clone was observed a few times. V usage is TRBV19 and J usage is TRBJ1-1; D may be TRBD1 (6 bases). V shed 9 bases and J shed 5 bases, with 16 bases lying between them. There are 13 residues in the CDR3. CDR1 is LNHDA, CDR2 SQIVND, per germline (reference sequence). The CDR3 reads CASNLNQGTEAFF. CDR3 in DNA: TGTGCCAGCAATCTTAATCAGGGGACTGAAGCTTTCTTT. Full variable domain (missing parts from reference TRBV19 and TRBJ1-1): DGGITQSPKYLFRKEGQNVTLSCEQNLNHDAMYWYRQDPGQGLRLIYYSQIVNDFQKGDIAEGYSVSREKKESFPLTVTSAQKNPTAFYLCASNLNQGTEAFFGQGTRLTVV.

This clone was recorded once. This rearrangement joins TRBV4-2 to TRBJ2-3; 8 bases agree with TRBD2. Losses at the gene ends were 1 base for V and 4 bases for J; bases not matched to a gene: 7. This CDR3 spans 16 amino acids. Germline CDR1 reads LGHNA; CDR2 reads YNFKEQ. CDR3 residues: CASSQVGISGADTQYF. The CDR3 DNA is TGTGCCAGCAGCCAAGTCGGGATTAGCGGGGCAGATACGCAGTATTTT.

Remarks on this clone: The junction does not match germline at one end; this may be a read error. V is TRBV7-7 and J is TRBJ2-2; TRBD1 agrees at 9 bases. From germline, CDR1 is SSHAT and CDR2 FNYEAQ (reference sequence). There are 15 residues in the CDR3. This chain's CDR3 is CASSLGDRVSGELFF. The CDR3 DNA follows: TGTGCTAGCAGCTTAGGGGACAGGGTTTCCGGGGAGCTGTTTTTT.

The chain links TRBV5-1 to TRBJ1-2; perhaps TRBD1 as D (6 bases). CDR1 and CDR2 (germline): SGHRS, YFSETQ. The CDR3 totals 14 residues. Between the trimmed V and J ends, which lost 1 base and 5 bases, there was a span of 12 bases. The CDR3 is CASSLRPDSYGYTF. The CDR3, as DNA: TGCGCCAGCAGCTTGAGGCCGGACAGTTATGGCTACACCTTC. The full variable domain, completed using reference TRBV5-1 and TRBJ1-2, is KAGVTQTPRYLIKTRGQQVTLSCSPISGHRSVSWYQQTPGQGLQFLFEYFSETQRNKGNFPGRFSGRQFSNSRSEMNVSTLELGDSALYLCASSLRPDSYGYTFGSGTRLTVV.

The genes are TRBV6-5 and TRBJ2-1, with a possible D match to TRBD2 (6 bases). With 2 bases removed from V and 3 bases from J, the gap between germline ends came to 8 bases. The germline CDR1 and CDR2 sequences are MNHEY and SVGAGI. This CDR3 has 14 residues. Here the CDR3 DNA reads TGTGCCAGCAGTTACGGCGGGATCTACAATGAGCAGTTCTTC. Residues: CASSYGGIYNEQFF.